This note documents a single T cell receptor (beta chain) sequence. Its specificity is not known. The CDR3 contains 16 residues. Germline V gene sequence: CDR1 MNHEY, CDR2 SVGAGI. Through 5' RACE with UMI labels, the TRB cDNA libraries were prepared. One entry per CDR3 protein, without DNA, is what TCRdb gives after re-calling the 5' RACE reads. The sample totals 65,000 to 75,000 distinct CDR3 sequences. The sample is drawn from a study of CXCR3-negative and CXCR3-positive naive CD8 T cells. Overall study results and limits: Similar TRBV-TRBJ usage characterized naive CXCR3-negative and CXCR3-positive cells; memory cells differed. With surface CD5 comparable between naive subsets, TCR strength was estimated using properties derived from the TRB CDR3.

This TCR came from a human donor in good health. Some clones in this sample may be carry-over from other donors' samples. Sequenced: naive CXCR3- CD8+ T cells from blood. The subset is: CD45RO-CCR7+CD27+CD95- naive CD8+ T cells lacking CXCR3 (TNR3-). V and J are TRBV6-5 and TRBJ2-3; TCRdb names TRBD2, which stays unverified in the absence of DNA. CDR3 sequence reads: CASSTGGSGRTDTQYF.